This T cell receptor (beta chain) was sequenced during a study of T cells after yellow fever vaccination. Overall study results and limits: High-abundance clonotypes from the bulk population could contaminate FACS-sorted repertoires. Clonotypes found in both CD4 and CD8 compartments made up a small share.

V was pared by 6 bases and J by 4 bases, with 15 bases between. The CDR3 is made up of 14 amino acids. The study made its TCR cDNA through 5'RACE template switching. That step introduced a universal primer site along with UMIs. TCRdb reprocessed the 5' RACE reads with MiXCR, giving one entry per CDR3 protein. The data show hundreds of thousands of distinct CDR3 sequences, over 15% seen once. This clonotype was seen a handful of times. Its antigen remains unknown. The chain has TRBV12-3 or TRBV12-4 and TRBJ1-1; possible D gene TRBD1, 5 bases. The material was PBMCs, obtained before the yellow fever booster vaccination. The clonotype was recovered from a man aged 18 to 29 who received the YFV17D yellow fever vaccine. As DNA, the CDR3 is TGTGCCAGCAGCTGGGGACGGGTGGGCACTGAAGCTTTCTTT. This encodes CASSWGRVGTEAFF.